These 13 T cell receptor beta chains originate from one sample sequenced in a study of breast tumors, draining lymph nodes, adjacent tissues. TCRdb used MiXCR to reprocess the multiplex PCR reads, holding one entry per CDR3 protein. The table lists 200,000 to 250,000 distinct CDR3 sequences, roughly 30% of them singletons, with 1.3% to 1.5% in the top ten. Samples came from axillary lymph nodes draining the breast cancer. Source material: axillary lymph node tissue. Receptor source: a female donor with breast cancer. Some clones in this sample may be carry-over from other donors' samples.

This clonotype has ten or more counts. Here the CDR3 DNA reads TGCAGTGCTAAACTAGCGGGTAGCTCCTACGAGCAGTACTTC. Residues: CSAKLAGSSYEQYF. This chain links TRBV20-1 with TRBJ2-7, with 9 bases aligning to TRBD2. There are 14 residues in the CDR3. Germline loops: CDR1 DFQATT, CDR2 SNEGSKA (reference sequence). V shed 4 bases and J 0 bases; nucleotides not matched to a gene: 4.

About this clonotype: This may come from a read error, since a much larger clone is one base off. The CDR3 does not close with the conserved phenylalanine or tryptophan, likely indicating a read error. The CDR3 DNA is TGCAGTGCTAGGCGGGATGAGCAGTTCTCC. As protein: CSARRDEQFS. The chain carries TRBV20-1 and TRBJ2-1, with D possibly matching TRBD2 (5 bases). Germline CDR1 and CDR2: DFQATT and SNEGSKA (reference sequence). Trimming removed 3 bases at V and 8 bases at J, with 5 bases between. CDR3 size: 10 residues.

This clonotype was recorded many times. The rearrangement joins TRBV6-5 to TRBJ2-7; unclear D gene. The CDR3 spans 15 residues. Per germline, CDR1 MNHEY and CDR2 SVGAGI. V dropped 2 bases and J dropped 9 bases, with 20 bases sitting between them. CDR3 sequence reads: CASSYPDRGRPTQYF. The CDR3 region has the DNA TGTGCCAGCAGTTACCCCGACCGAGGCAGGCCTACGCAGTACTTC.

This clonotype was detected ten times or more. This sequence joins TRBV12-3 or TRBV12-4 and TRBJ2-2; tentatively, D is TRBD1 (7 bases). The CDR3 covers 15 residues. V lost 1 base to trimming and J lost 6 bases, with 12 bases between them. This CDR3 reads CASSLVGRGAGELFF. CDR3 coding DNA: TGTGCCAGCAGTTTAGTTGGCAGGGGGGCCGGGGAGCTGTTTTTT.

The chain recombines TRBV4-3 with TRBJ1-6; the match to TRBD1 covers 10 bases. J was trimmed by 8 bases and V by 4 bases; bases with no gene match: 8. The CDR3 spans 16 residues. The germline V gene has CDR1 LGHNA and CDR2 YSLEER. The CDR3 DNA is TGCGCCAGCAGCCCCCCCGCCGGGACAGGGGATTCACCCCTCCACTTT. Translation: CASSPPAGTGDSPLHF.

This clonotype appeared many times. This rearrangement joins TRBV20-1 to TRBJ2-7, with D perhaps matching TRBD2 (7 bases). Germline V gene sequence: CDR1 DFQATT, CDR2 SNEGSKA (reference sequence). V was pared by 4 bases and J by 3 bases, with 22 bases between. This CDR3 comprises 16 residues. CDR3 protein: CSANRASSGVSYEQYF. CDR3 nucleotide sequence: TGCAGTGCTAACAGGGCCTCTAGCGGTGTAAGCTACGAGCAGTACTTC.

This chain joins TRBV19 and TRBJ2-5; TRBD1 matches at 12 bases. V was clipped by 3 bases and J by 5 bases; unmatched bases: 7. Germline V gene lookup returns CDR1 LNHDA and CDR2 SQIVND (reference sequence). The CDR3 runs to 16 residues. The CDR3 is CASSMSGTGGAETQYF. The CDR3 nucleotides read TGTGCCAGTAGTATGAGTGGGACAGGGGGCGCGGAGACCCAGTACTTC.

This rearrangement joins TRBV7-9 to TRBJ2-3; D remains ambiguous. V was cut by 7 bases and J by 3 bases, with 8 bases left in between. CDR3 length: 12 residues. Germline V gene data show CDR1 as SEHNR and CDR2 as FQNEAQ (reference sequence). The CDR3 DNA sequence: TGTGCCAGCACCATGGGGACAGATACGCAGTATTTT. Translated: CASTMGTDTQYF.

This clonotype turned up a few times. This may stem from a read error, because a much larger clone lies one nucleotide away. This chain joins TRBV5-4 and TRBJ2-7; possibly TRBD1 or TRBD2 for D (6 bases each). Germline lookup yields CDR1 SGHNT and CDR2 YYREEE (reference sequence). The CDR3 length is 13 residues. V was clipped by 3 bases and J by 5 bases, with 12 bases between them. The CDR3 region is CASSSSGANEQYF. The CDR3 nucleotides read TGTGCCAGCAGCTCGTCGGGGGCCAACGAGCAGTACTTC.

About this clonotype: Being one base from a much bigger clone, this may be a read error. V and J are TRBV6-2 or TRBV6-3 and TRBJ2-7, with 7 nucleotides matching TRBD2. CDR1 and CDR2 from the germline V gene are MNHEY and SVGEGT. This CDR3 contains 13 residues. The CDR3 here is CASRTSTSYGQYF. The CDR3 region has the DNA TGTGCCAGCAGGACTAGCACGTCCTACGGGCAGTACTTC.

This clonotype was detected many times. The V call is TRBV7-2, the J call TRBJ1-4, with 7 bases aligning to TRBD1. This CDR3 contains 16 residues. In germline, CDR1 is SGHTA, CDR2 FQGNSA. The trim removed 5 bases at V and 8 bases at J, leaving 14 bases unmatched. The DNA for the CDR3 is TGTGCCAGCAGCCAGGGGGGGGCCAGGGCCGGAGAAAAACTGTTTTTT. Its translation is CASSQGGARAGEKLFF.

The chain carries TRBV11-1 and TRBJ2-4; 9 bases are a match to TRBD2. After removal of 4 bases from V and 7 bases from J, the junction contained 8 bases not matched to a gene. Germline-derived CDR1 and CDR2 are SGHAT and FQDESV (reference sequence). The CDR3 length is 15 residues. The chain's CDR3 is CASSYFSGGGNIQYF. The CDR3 nucleotides read TGTGCCAGCAGCTATTTTAGCGGGGGCGGGAACATTCAGTACTTC.

The chain is built from TRBV12-3 or TRBV12-4 and TRBJ2-7; 8 bases map to TRBD2. J was trimmed by 3 bases and V by 5 bases; bases with no gene match: 6. The length of the CDR3 is 14 residues. This CDR3 reads CASSPSGSRYEQYF. The CDR3 nucleotides read TGTGCCAGCAGTCCCAGCGGGAGTCGCTACGAGCAGTACTTC.